This TCR beta chain was identified in a study of T cell repertoires and HLA-DP antigens. For this clone: Its antigen is unknown.

Sequencing used immunoSEQ multiplex PCR; TCRdb keeps in-frame clones, though not all of them. This table has approximately 89,000 clones, roughly 86% appearing once. Losses at the gene ends were 4 bases for V and 2 bases for J; bases not matched to a gene: 8. CDR3 size: 16 residues. Germline loops: CDR1 SGHRS, CDR2 YFSETQ. The chain recombines TRBV5-1 with TRBJ2-1, with 8 bases matching TRBD2. The TCR sequence derives from a man between 50 and 59 years old in good health and CMV-seronegative. The sample was CD4+ T cells from PBMCs. The chain's CDR3 is CASSRIPGLAYNEQFF. The CDR3 nucleotides read TGCGCCAGCAGCCGGATACCGGGACTAGCCTACAATGAGCAGTTCTTC.